Following are 30 T cell receptor beta chains from one sample sequenced in a study of blood T cell repertoires in COVID-19 (dated by TCRdb to the early 2020s). The method behind the library was the immunoSEQ multiplex PCR assay. Entries here come from immuneACCESS through TCRdb and include only in-frame sequences with V and J called. Some clones fail to appear in such tables; in the studies checked, an unresolved V gene covers under half of the shortfall, and the cause of the remainder is unknown. Within this sample are about half a million clones, with about 88% of them counted one time only. More than 7.5% of the sample goes to the ten largest clones. The specimen sequenced was PBMCs or T cells enriched from blood (not recorded which). These receptors all stem from a woman aged 60-70 years who had recovered from COVID-19.

This clone was counted a single time. The chain employs TRBV5-1 and TRBJ2-1; 15 nucleotides line up with TRBD2. Germline V lookup: CDR1 SGHRS, CDR2 YFSETQ. V was clipped by 3 bases and J by 9 bases; unmatched bases: 7. The CDR3 has 16 residues. CDR3 loop: CASSSRTSGGAAEQFF. Written as DNA, the CDR3 is TGCGCCAGCAGCTCCCGGACTAGCGGGGGGGCCGCTGAGCAGTTCTTC. Complete variable domain (other parts from reference TRBV5-1 and TRBJ2-1): KAGVTQTPRYLIKTRGQQVTLSCSPISGHRSVSWYQQTPGQGLQFLFEYFSETQRNKGNFPGRFSGRQFSNSRSEMNVSTLELGDSALYLCASSSRTSGGAAEQFFGPGTRLTVL.

This clone turned up a few times. This chain joins TRBV24-1 and TRBJ2-1; 8 bases line up with TRBD2. Trimming cost V 5 bases and J 12 bases; bases outside gene matches: 5. Germline CDR1 reads KGHDR; CDR2 reads SFDVKD. The CDR3 sequence is 12 residues long. CDR3 nucleotides: TGTGCCACCAGTGGACAGGCGGGGGGGCAGTTCTTC. It encodes CATSGQAGGQFF.

This chain uses TRBV5-5 with TRBJ2-2; 7 bases align to TRBD1. The CDR3 extends over 14 amino acids. CDR1 and CDR2 (germline): SGHKS, YYEKEE (reference sequence). Trimming took 4 bases from V and 8 from J; bases not matched to a gene: 8. In DNA, the CDR3 is TGTGCCAGCAGCACGACAGGGCAGGAGGGGGAGCTGTTTTTT. Its translation: CASSTTGQEGELFF.

The chain has TRBV5-4 and TRBJ1-2; D might be TRBD1 (6 bases). The CDR3 sequence is 15 residues long. In germline, CDR1 is SGHNT, CDR2 YYREEE (reference sequence). Trimming removed 5 bases at V and 3 bases at J, with 17 bases between. The CDR3 here is CASRNWGLDHYGYTF. CDR3 DNA sequence: TGTGCCAGCAGAAACTGGGGGCTTGATCACTATGGCTACACCTTC. Based on the CDR3 plus reference TRBV5-4 and TRBJ1-2, the full variable domain is ETGVTQSPTHLIKTRGQQVTLRCSSQSGHNTVSWYQQALGQGPQFIFQYYREEENGRGNFPPRFSGLQFPNYSSELNVNALELDDSALYLCASRNWGLDHYGYTFGSGTRLTVV.

The V and J genes are TRBV27 and TRBJ1-5, with 9 positions matching TRBD1. The length of the CDR3 is 13 residues. Germline assignment: CDR1 MNHEY and CDR2 SMNVEV (reference sequence). V lost 7 bases to trimming and J lost 5 bases; unmatched junction nucleotides: 3. The DNA of the CDR3 is TGTGCCAGCATGGGACAGGGTCATCAGCCCCAGCATTTT. Protein: CASMGQGHQPQHF.

The chain couples TRBV24-1 to TRBJ2-5; 7 bases match TRBD1. The V segment lost 5 bases and the J segment 10 bases; nucleotides outside the gene matches: 6. Germline V CDR1 and CDR2: KGHDR, SFDVKD. The CDR3 runs to 12 residues. This CDR3 reads CATSGDSTIQYF. The CDR3 DNA follows: TGTGCCACCAGTGGGGACAGTACTATCCAGTACTTC.

V usage is TRBV10-2 and J usage is TRBJ1-1; D is unclear. V was trimmed by 7 bases and J by 1 base, leaving 4 bases between them. The CDR3 length is 11 residues. Germline-derived CDR1 and CDR2 are WSHSY and SAAADI. CDR3 amino acids: CASTKNTEAFF. The CDR3 DNA follows: TGCGCCAGCACTAAGAACACTGAAGCTTTCTTT.

The chain links TRBV5-1 to TRBJ1-3, with a tentative D call TRBD1 (5 bases). Trimming removed 3 bases from V and 1 base from J, with 11 bases in between. This CDR3 has 15 residues. Germline V gene sequence: CDR1 SGHRS, CDR2 YFSETQ. This CDR3 is CASSSWGDSGNTIYF. The CDR3 DNA reads as TGCGCCAGCAGCTCGTGGGGGGATTCTGGAAACACCATATATTTT.

In its sample, this clone was seen once. This chain links TRBV30 with TRBJ1-5, with 8 bases identical to TRBD1. The germline V gene encodes CDR1 GTSNPN and CDR2 SVGIG (reference sequence). The trim removed 2 bases at V and 2 bases at J, leaving 8 bases unmatched. This CDR3 has 16 amino acids. The DNA for the CDR3 is TGTGCCTGGAGTTCCCCCCGGGGACAGGGCAATCAGCCCCAGCATTTT. It encodes CAWSSPRGQGNQPQHF.

The V and J genes are TRBV1 and TRBJ2-3; TRBD1, the table's D call, lacks a check against the DNA. TRBV1 is designated a pseudogene. The CDR3 is made up of 16 amino acids. CDR3 in DNA: TGCACCAGTCCAGCCAAGGACAGGGTAAACACAGATACGCAGTATTTT. This codes for CTSPAKDRVNTDTQYF.

The V gene is TRBV4-1, the J gene TRBJ2-4; 11 bases line up with TRBD2. The CDR3 spans 17 residues. Per the germline V gene, CDR1 is MGHRA and CDR2 is YSYEKL. With 0 bases clipped from V and 3 bases from J, the junction kept 4 bases outside the gene matches. CDR3 region: CASSQDTSGGNKNIQYF. DNA for the CDR3: TGCGCCAGCAGCCAAGATACTAGCGGGGGTAACAAAAACATTCAGTACTTC.

The gene calls are TRBV11-2 and TRBJ1-2; D may be TRBD1 (5 bases). Germline CDR1 is SGHAT and CDR2 is FQNNGV. CDR3 length equals 14 residues. V lost 0 bases, J lost 2 bases, and 7 bases lay in between. The CDR3 coding sequence is TGTGCCAGCAGCTTAGACGACAGAAACTATGGCTACACCTTC. This sequence encodes CASSLDDRNYGYTF.

The chain couples TRBV6-5 to TRBJ1-2; D is perhaps TRBD1 (6 bases). V was cut by 7 bases and J by 8 bases, with 17 bases left in between. The CDR3 is 13 residues long. Germline V gives CDR1 MNHEY, CDR2 SVGAGI. As DNA, the CDR3 is TGTGCCAGCACCCCCGGGCCCAGGGGCGGCTACACCTTC. It translates to CASTPGPRGGYTF.

This clone was counted a single time. The rearrangement uses TRBV5-1 and TRBJ2-5, with 7 bases matching TRBD1. The ends lost 4 bases at V and 4 bases at J; junction bases unmatched: 7. The CDR3 covers 14 residues. From germline, CDR1 is SGHRS and CDR2 YFSETQ. This chain's CDR3 is CASSLTGQIETQYF. The DNA for the CDR3 is TGCGCCAGCAGCCTAACGGGACAGATAGAGACCCAGTACTTC.

The rearrangement uses TRBV7-2 and TRBJ1-2, with 7 bases matching TRBD1. This CDR3 contains 15 residues. CDR1 is SGHTA, CDR2 FQGNSA, per germline. The junction had 4 bases not matched to a gene; V was cut back by 1 base and J by 2 bases. CDR3 nucleotide sequence: TGTGCCAGCAGCTTAGAAACGACAGGGAACTATGGCTACACCTTC. This gives the protein CASSLETTGNYGYTF.

V gene TRBV2 combines with J gene TRBJ2-7; D is unclear. The ends were cut back, 6 bases at V and 3 bases at J, with 12 bases in the middle. The germline V gene encodes CDR1 SNHLY and CDR2 FYNNEI. This CDR3 spans 13 amino acids. CDR3 amino acids: CASRVHRNYEQYF. CDR3 bases: TGTGCCAGCAGAGTTCACAGAAACTACGAGCAGTACTTC. Full variable domain (missing parts from reference TRBV2 and TRBJ2-7): EPEVTQTPSHQVTQMGQEVILRCVPISNHLYFYWYRQILGQKVEFLVSFYNNEISEKSEIFDDQFSVERPDGSNFTLKIRSTKLEDSAMYFCASRVHRNYEQYFGPGTRLTVT.

The V and J genes are TRBV21-1 and TRBJ2-3; the table's D call, TRBD2, was not checked against the DNA. TRBV21-1 is noted as a pseudogene. The CDR3 extends over 20 amino acids. The CDR3 DNA is TGTGCCAGCAGCACCCGGGGGGGCCAGGGAACCAGTGTGGGCACAGATACGCAGTATTTT. Its translation: CASSTRGGQGTSVGTDTQYF.

The CDR3 nucleotides read TGTGCCAGCAGTGGGACAGGAGCATACGAGCAGTACTTC. It encodes CASSGTGAYEQYF. The chain links TRBV2 to TRBJ2-7; TRBD1 agrees at 7 bases. Germline-derived CDR1 and CDR2 are SNHLY and FYNNEI. The ends lost 4 bases at V and 4 bases at J; junction bases unmatched: 4. CDR3 length equals 13 residues. Variable domain in full (rest from reference TRBV2 and TRBJ2-7): EPEVTQTPSHQVTQMGQEVILRCVPISNHLYFYWYRQILGQKVEFLVSFYNNEISEKSEIFDDQFSVERPDGSNFTLKIRSTKLEDSAMYFCASSGTGAYEQYFGPGTRLTVT.

This clone was found once. The chain uses TRBV6-4 and TRBJ1-6; the D is unclear. Looked up from germline, CDR1 is MRHNA and CDR2 is SNTAGT. This CDR3 is 16 amino acids long. Trimming shortened V by 3 bases and J by 8 bases, and 17 bases separated the two germline ends. Here the CDR3 DNA reads TGTGCCAGCAGTGATCCAATCAGACTTCTTGATTCACCCCTCCACTTT. Residues: CASSDPIRLLDSPLHF.

The chain combines TRBV5-1 with TRBJ1-6, with no clear D. This CDR3 is 14 amino acids long. From germline, CDR1 is SGHRS and CDR2 YFSETQ. The V and J ends lost 1 base and 5 bases respectively, with 7 bases between them. The CDR3 loop is CASSLSGDNSPLHF. The CDR3 bases are TGCGCCAGCAGCTTGAGCGGGGATAATTCACCCCTCCACTTT.

This clone occurred a few times. This chain connects TRBV4-1 to TRBJ1-5; D is ambiguous. Trimming stripped 5 bases from V and 6 bases from J, with 8 bases between. Germline lookup yields CDR1 MGHRA and CDR2 YSYEKL. The CDR3 runs 12 residues. The CDR3 is CASSARGQPQHF. CDR3 coding DNA: TGCGCCAGCAGCGCCAGAGGTCAGCCCCAGCATTTT.

This chain links TRBV6-1 with TRBJ1-1, with 10 positions matching TRBD1. The ends lost 0 bases at V and 6 bases at J; junction bases unmatched: 1. CDR3 length: 14 residues. Germline CDR1 reads MNHNS; CDR2 reads SASEGT. In nucleotides, the CDR3 is TGTGCCAGCAGTGAAGCGGGACAGGGGCCTGAAGCTTTCTTT. Protein: CASSEAGQGPEAFF.

The V call is TRBV4-2, the J call TRBJ2-1, with 7 bases fitting TRBD2. CDR3 length: 15 residues. Germline CDR1 reads LGHNA; CDR2 reads YNFKEQ. Trimming cost V 1 base and J 7 bases; bases outside gene matches: 7. Written as DNA, the CDR3 is TGTGCCAGCAGCCAAGCCAGCGGGGATAGGAATGAGCAGTTCTTC. This sequence encodes CASSQASGDRNEQFF.

This clone occurred once. The chain is built from TRBV27 and TRBJ2-3; 12 bases are shared with TRBD2. With 2 bases clipped from V and 6 bases from J, the junction kept 12 bases outside the gene matches. The germline gives CDR1 MNHEY, CDR2 SMNVEV (reference sequence). The CDR3 totals 18 residues. In nucleotides, the CDR3 is TGTGCCAGCAGTTTAGTCGCACTAGCGGGGGGCCCAGGGGATACGCAGTATTTT. It is translated as CASSLVALAGGPGDTQYF.

This chain connects TRBV2 to TRBJ1-6, with D possibly being TRBD1 (5 bases). The CDR3 is 13 amino acids. CDR1 is SNHLY and CDR2 is FYNNEI in the germline V gene. V was shortened by 7 bases and J by 6 bases, with 10 bases between the two germline ends. The CDR3 coding sequence is TGTGCCAGCACTGGGACTACTAATTCACCCCTCCACTTT. Encoded protein: CASTGTTNSPLHF.

V is TRBV24-1 and J is TRBJ2-3, with 8 bases that match TRBD2. Germline CDR1 and CDR2: KGHDR and SFDVKD. J gave up 7 bases and V 5 bases, and 7 bases lay outside the gene matches. This CDR3 has 14 residues. For the CDR3, the DNA is TGTGCCACCAGTGGCCAGCGGGGGAAAAATACGCAGTATTTT. It yields the protein CATSGQRGKNTQYF.

The chain uses TRBV5-1 and TRBJ2-3; TRBD1 might be the D (5 bases). CDR1 is SGHRS, CDR2 YFSETQ, per germline. The CDR3 is 15 amino acids. V lost 3 bases, J lost 3 bases, and 14 bases lay in between. This CDR3 is CASSSSAGSTDTQYF. The DNA for the CDR3 is TGCGCCAGCAGCTCCTCAGCAGGGTCGACAGATACGCAGTATTTT. The whole variable domain, filled in from reference TRBV5-1 and TRBJ2-3, reads KAGVTQTPRYLIKTRGQQVTLSCSPISGHRSVSWYQQTPGQGLQFLFEYFSETQRNKGNFPGRFSGRQFSNSRSEMNVSTLELGDSALYLCASSSSAGSTDTQYFGPGTRLTVL.

The rearrangement links TRBV2 to TRBJ1-2; D may be TRBD1 (6 bases). Between the trimmed V and J ends, which lost 0 bases and 8 bases, there was a span of 13 bases. Per germline, CDR1 SNHLY and CDR2 FYNNEI. This CDR3 has 14 amino acids. CDR3 nucleotide sequence: TGTGCCAGCAGTGAAGCTCGGGGGGGGCCCGGCTACACCTTC. It codes for CASSEARGGPGYTF.

The J gene is TRBJ1-5, the V gene TRBV19, with 11 bases matching TRBD1. The CDR3 covers 17 residues. Germline V gene lookup returns CDR1 LNHDA and CDR2 SQIVND (reference sequence). V was pared by 5 bases and J by 0 bases, with 6 bases of the junction left unmatched. The CDR3 sequence: CASSPGQGVYSNQPQHF. The DNA for the CDR3 is TGTGCCAGTAGTCCGGGACAGGGGGTTTATAGCAATCAGCCCCAGCATTTT.

The chain is built from TRBV12-5 and TRBJ2-1; D remains unclear. Trimming took off 7 bases at V and 8 bases at J, with 12 bases between the two ends. Germline loops: CDR1 LGHNT, CDR2 FRNRAP. This CDR3 comprises 12 residues. The CDR3 is CASAIPGDEQFF. DNA of the CDR3: TGTGCTAGTGCCATACCAGGCGATGAGCAGTTCTTC.